Included here is one T cell receptor (beta chain) sequence, with context. The antigen remains unidentified. The data were taken from a study of metastatic and nonmetastatic thyroid tumors. As for the study in general: The comparison covered peripheral blood and tumor or nodule tissue in malignant and benign thyroid patients.

In the source study's methods: What underpinned the distant-metastasis classifier for papillary thyroid cancer was the set of CDR3 differences across clinicopathological groups. TCRdb re-processed the PCR reads through MiXCR. What appears here as the V and J calls and clone size reflects TCRdb's work, not the paper's. The table records approximately 7,000 clones, roughly 18% of them present only once. Patients had received no treatment of any kind before thyroid surgery. General study points: A significant increase in TCR beta diversity was reportedly seen in malignant thyroid tumors relative to benign nodules, in blood and tumor.

Germline V gives CDR1 MRHNA, CDR2 SNTAGT. The V end lost 6 bases, the J end lost 7 bases, and 24 bases lay between the germline ends. CDR3 length equals 17 residues. The specimen sequenced was adjacent normal tissue. The V call is TRBV6-4, the J call TRBJ1-4; possible D gene TRBD1, 6 bases. The clonotype was recovered from a male donor with papillary thyroid cancer or a benign thyroid nodule (not recorded which). Some clones in this sample may be carry-over from other donors' samples. The CDR3 loop is CASSYRAVGRGGEKLFF. The CDR3 region has the DNA TGTGCCAGCAGCTACCGCGCTGTTGGCAGGGGCGGTGAAAAACTGTTTTTT.